This T cell receptor (beta chain) was recorded in a study of T cells after somatic rescue of genetic block. Profiled with immunoSEQ multiplex PCR; TCRdb holds only in-frame clones, not every one. The data show more than 9,500 clones, 70% to 75% seen once. CDR3 length: 14 residues. V shed 6 bases and J 6 bases; nucleotides not matched to a gene: 10. Germline-derived CDR1 and CDR2 are MNHEY and SVGAGI. The TCR was taken from a boy aged 5-17 years. The V and J genes are TRBV6-5 and TRBJ1-2, with 7 positions matching TRBD1. Source material: peripheral blood mononuclear cells (PBMCs). The DNA of the CDR3 is TGTGCCAGCAGCTCCTTACACAGGGGCAATGGCTACACCTTC. It is translated as CASSSLHRGNGYTF.